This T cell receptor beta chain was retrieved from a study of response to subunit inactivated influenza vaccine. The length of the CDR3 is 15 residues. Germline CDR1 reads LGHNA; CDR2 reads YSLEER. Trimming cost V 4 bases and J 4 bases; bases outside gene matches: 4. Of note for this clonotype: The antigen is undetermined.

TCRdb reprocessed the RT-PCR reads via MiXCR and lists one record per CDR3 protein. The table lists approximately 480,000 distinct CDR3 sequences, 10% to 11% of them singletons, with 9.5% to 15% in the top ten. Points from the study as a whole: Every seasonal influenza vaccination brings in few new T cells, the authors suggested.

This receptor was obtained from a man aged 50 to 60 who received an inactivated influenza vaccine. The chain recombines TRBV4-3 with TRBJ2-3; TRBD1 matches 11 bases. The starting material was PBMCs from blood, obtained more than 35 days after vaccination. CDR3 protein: CASSRPGQGADTQYF. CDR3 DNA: TGCGCCAGCAGCCGTCCGGGACAGGGGGCAGATACGCAGTATTTT.